This T cell receptor beta chain was recovered during a study of shared clonotypes between healthy human individuals. General study findings and limits: Rarefaction analysis demonstrated incomplete sorted-subset sequencing notwithstanding large depth. Among donors, sharing of clonotypes was expected to be affected by sequencing depth. In this cohort, only blood was sampled, and tissue repertoires likely differ.

Note on this clone: Antigen unknown.

Germline values: CDR1 SGHVS, CDR2 FQNEAQ. CDR3 length: 15 residues. Trimming left V 5 bases short and J 0 bases short, with 14 bases between. Cells designated naive CD8 were CD45RO-negative and were positively selected for CCR7, with terminally differentiated effector memory CD45RA+ cells excluded. Generated by immunoSEQ multiplex PCR, the TCRdb table keeps only in-frame clones and is missing some. Among over 2 million clones listed, about 95% were seen once. The specimen was naive CD8+ T cells sorted from blood. The sequence came from a man between 18 and 35 years old in good health. The chain uses TRBV7-8 and TRBJ2-7; a weak D match, TRBD1 (5 bases). The CDR3 here is CASSPRGDSSYEQYF. CDR3 in DNA: TGTGCCAGCAGCCCAAGGGGTGATAGCTCCTACGAGCAGTACTTC. Full variable domain (remainder filled in from reference TRBV7-8 and TRBJ2-7): GAGVSQSPRYKVAKRGQDVALRCDPISGHVSLFWYQQALGQGPEFLTYFQNEAQLDKSGLPSDRFFAERPEGSVSTLKIQRTQQEDSAVYLCASSPRGDSSYEQYFGPGTRLTVT.